The sequence of this T cell receptor (beta chain) was determined in a study of T cells in Graves' hyperthyroidism and ophthalmopathy (dated by TCRdb to the late 2010s). At the level of the whole study: Peripheral blood samples were taken at the time of initial diagnosis, prior to any treatment. The approximately 90 discovery patients were randomly split 7:3 into training and test sets. Prospective prediction of ophthalmopathy was tested in an independent validation cohort consisting of about 20 hyperthyroidism patients and 17 patients who later progressed to ophthalmopathy. To identify TCR V-J signatures that set the groups apart, the researchers used a discovery cohort of 100 patients, made up of some 41 with Graves' ophthalmopathy and 57 with stable Graves' hyperthyroidism. According to the paper, TCR Vbeta CDR3 sequencing was carried out on approximately 140 peripheral blood samples, which came from fewer than 50 ophthalmopathy, roughly 75 hyperthyroidism and approximately 17 progressor patients. In addition, the study compared T-cell repertoires in thyroid tissue and in blood from about 6 Graves' hyperthyroidism patients. After sampling, hyperthyroidism patients received methimazole starting at 30 mg daily, and ophthalmopathy patients received high-dose intravenous methylprednisolone. What the authors observed across the whole study: Ophthalmopathy was separated from stable hyperthyroidism by a 13 V-J signature model, with 85% to 90% sensitivity and approximately 81% specificity obtained in cross-validation and 80%/75% obtained in testing. In validation, the model predicted progression to ophthalmopathy a median of 6.5 months before onset, with around 70% sensitivity and about 72% specificity. No statistical method was used to set the sample size in advance, and investigators knew the group allocation. Most expanded thyroid clonotypes (frequency above 0.001) were also detected in blood, suggesting blood repertoires may reflect thyroid immune responses.

According to the germline V gene, CDR1 reads KGHDR and CDR2 reads SFDVKD. Its CDR3 holds 13 amino acids, cysteine through phenylalanine. The kept DNA is CDR3 alone, 39 bases in frame from the first base. The V end loses 3 bases and the J end loses 8 bases, and a stretch of 12 bases separates them. Amplification of TCR beta CDR3 regions was carried out from RNA transcripts. For the first round of RT-PCR on the TCR CDR3, the HTBI primer set was used together with the Qiagen OneStep RT-PCR kit. Libraries were constructed in a second round of multiplex PCR, after which size selection and purification were performed. Sequencing of the libraries was done on an Illumina HiSeq2000 using paired-end 100 bp reads. The authors' analysis ran thus. Raw data were processed with SOAPnuke, discarding reads with adapters, uncalled bases, mean Phred below 15, or no exact constant-primer or identifier match. COPE v1.2.5 was used to merge high-quality paired reads, and clonotypes were defined as unique nucleotide sequences. Clonotypes were aligned to IMGT TRBV, TRBD and TRBJ reference segments using MiTCR v1.1. Only V-J combinations with frequency above 0.0001, covering 99.2% of repertoires, were analysed. The TCS score was defined as F50 (clonal expansion) divided by E x V (chaos), with BLOSUM62-based TCRdist calculated between CDR3 peptides within each V-J. Welch's t-statistics and random forest reduced just over 500 V-J features to about 12, which were used in a naive Bayes classifier (R e1071). TCRdb handled the public reads itself, with Q25 trimming in fastp and clone calling in MiXCR, and kept productive beta chains. Each entry is one CDR3 protein sequence, shown with its most common DNA and genes. The V and J calls reflect TCRdb's pipeline rather than the authors' work. This sample comprises a few hundred thousand distinct CDR3 sequences, 15% of them detected only once. About 33% of the sample is in the top ten clones.

Stable Graves' hyperthyroidism was defined as no progression to ophthalmopathy during 18 months of follow-up. Hyperthyroidism patients were newly diagnosed, had a disease duration of under 2 months, and were aged 18 to 65 years. Any patient with an uncontrolled infection, another autoimmune disease, pregnancy or lactation was excluded. Diagnoses relied on clinical symptoms, serum thyroxine and TRAb, thyroid ultrasound and orbital computed tomography. PBMCs were isolated from about 10 ml of fresh peripheral blood by Ficoll-Paque density gradient centrifugation. Total RNA was extracted with Trizol reagent, and quality was checked on an Agilent 2100 Bioanalyzer. This clonotype was counted at least ten times. Its antigen is not yet known. There are no base qualities to consult, and no much larger clone falls within one base.

This clonotype was obtained from a woman in her twenties or thirties with Graves' hyperthyroidism. In this chain, TRBV24-1 is recombined with TRBJ1-2, and possibly TRBD1, on 5 matching bases. Sequenced: blood. The CDR3: CATSDTGRRGYTF. The DNA sequence follows: TGTGCCACCAGTGATACGGGGCGGCGGGGCTACACCTTC.